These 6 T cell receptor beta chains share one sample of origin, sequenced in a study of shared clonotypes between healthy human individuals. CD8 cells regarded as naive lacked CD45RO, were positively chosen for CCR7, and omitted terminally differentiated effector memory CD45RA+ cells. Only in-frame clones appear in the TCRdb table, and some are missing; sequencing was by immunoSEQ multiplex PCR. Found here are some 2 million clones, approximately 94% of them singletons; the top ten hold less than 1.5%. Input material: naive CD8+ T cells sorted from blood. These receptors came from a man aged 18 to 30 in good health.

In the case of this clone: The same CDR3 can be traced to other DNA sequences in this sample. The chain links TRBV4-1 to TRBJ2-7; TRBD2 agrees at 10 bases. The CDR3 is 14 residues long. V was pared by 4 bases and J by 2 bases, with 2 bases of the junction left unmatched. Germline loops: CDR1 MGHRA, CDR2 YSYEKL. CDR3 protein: CASSPGLAAYEQYF. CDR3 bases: TGCGCCAGCAGCCCCGGACTAGCGGCCTACGAGCAGTACTTC.

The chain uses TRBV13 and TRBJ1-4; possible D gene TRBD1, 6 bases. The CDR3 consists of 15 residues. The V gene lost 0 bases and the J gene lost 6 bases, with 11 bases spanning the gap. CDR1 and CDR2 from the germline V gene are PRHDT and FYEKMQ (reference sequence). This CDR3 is CASSLGGHLDEKLFF. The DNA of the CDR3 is TGTGCCAGCAGCTTAGGGGGACACTTGGATGAAAAACTGTTTTTT. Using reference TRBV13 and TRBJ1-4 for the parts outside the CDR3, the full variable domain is AAGVIQSPRHLIKEKRETATLKCYPIPRHDTVYWYQQGPGQDPQFLISFYEKMQSDKGSIPDRFSAQQFSDYHSELNMSSLELGDSALYFCASSLGGHLDEKLFFGSGTQLSVL.

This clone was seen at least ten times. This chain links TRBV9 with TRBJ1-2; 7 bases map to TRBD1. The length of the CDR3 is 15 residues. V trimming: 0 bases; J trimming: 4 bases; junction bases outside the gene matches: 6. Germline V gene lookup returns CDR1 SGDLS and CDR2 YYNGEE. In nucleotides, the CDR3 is TGTGCCAGCAGCGTAGACCCTTGGACAGGCTATGGCTACACCTTC. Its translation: CASSVDPWTGYGYTF.

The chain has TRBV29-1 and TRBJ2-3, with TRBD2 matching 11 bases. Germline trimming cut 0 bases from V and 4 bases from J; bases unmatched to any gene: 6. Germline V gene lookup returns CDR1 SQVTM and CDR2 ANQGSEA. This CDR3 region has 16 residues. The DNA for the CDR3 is TGCAGCGTTGAAGATCTTTCACTAGCGGGAGCAGATACGCAGTATTTT. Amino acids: CSVEDLSLAGADTQYF.

The CDR3 sequence: CASTYTGGGYNEQFF. As DNA, the CDR3 is TGCGCCAGCACCTATACAGGGGGCGGCTACAATGAGCAGTTCTTC. This rearrangement joins TRBV5-1 to TRBJ2-1, with TRBD1 matching over 9 bases. V was clipped by 6 bases and J by 3 bases; unmatched bases: 7. From germline, CDR1 is SGHRS and CDR2 YFSETQ. The length of the CDR3 is 15 residues.

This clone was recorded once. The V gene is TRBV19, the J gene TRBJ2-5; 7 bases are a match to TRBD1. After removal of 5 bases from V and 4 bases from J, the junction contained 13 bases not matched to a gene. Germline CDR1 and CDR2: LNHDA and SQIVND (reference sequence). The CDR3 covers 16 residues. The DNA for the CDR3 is TGTGCCAGTAGTCAAGGGACAGCGACCGCCATAGAGACCCAGTACTTC. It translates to CASSQGTATAIETQYF.